The source of this T cell receptor (beta chain) is a study of T cells after yellow fever vaccination (dated by TCRdb to about 2019). Describing the broader study: Libraries from fractions with low cell numbers were prepared with the SMART-Seq v4 Ultra Low Input RNA kit. To track T-cell clones before and after primary and booster YFV17D yellow fever vaccination, bulk TCR alpha and beta repertoires were sequenced longitudinally. Two healthy male donors, one aged 18 to 30 and one aged 30 to 40 years, were included in the cohort. Blood samples were taken at several timepoints before and after primary and secondary immunization, and bulk PBMC replicates and cell subsets were isolated.

This specimen's treatment or condition label, interpreted: live attenuated yellow fever vaccine strain. PBMCs were isolated from peripheral blood using a standard Ficoll-Paque protocol. Dynabeads CD4 and CD8 positive selection kits were used to isolate CD4 and CD8 T-cell fractions. RNA was extracted with TriZol from bulk PBMCs, CD4 and CD8 fractions, and dextramer-positive and dextramer-negative fractions. Reading from cysteine to phenylalanine, the CDR3 counts 15 amino acids. Solely the CDR3 DNA is kept, with 45 bases framed from the first base. The CDR1 and CDR2 encoded by the germline V gene are MDHEN and SYDVKM. Germline trimming: 4 bases from V, 3 bases from J; junction bases outside gene matches: 7. This clonotype came up many times. Its antigen is unknown. No much larger clone is present one base from it, and per-base qualities are unavailable. What the study reported, not specific to this receptor: Most clones expanded after primary vaccination (about 96% of CD4 and around nine tenths of CD8) were re-detected after the booster, suggesting that broad memory maintenance occurred. The secondary T-cell response was found to be weaker but faster than the primary response, with a peak reached on day 5 rather than on day 15. Computational filtering was needed because FACS-sorted repertoires could contain abundant contaminating clonotypes from the bulk population. Because only a couple of donors were included in the study, the extent to which the findings can be generalized is limited. A small share of clonotypes was detected in both CD4 and CD8 compartments, with the overlap likely arising from convergent recombination.

Synthesis of TCR cDNA relied on 5'RACE template switching, a step that introduced a universal primer site along with unique molecular identifiers. Priming of cDNA synthesis was performed from both the TCR alpha and TCR beta constant segments. Libraries were amplified in two PCR steps, with sample barcodes and sequencing adapters added in the second step. Sequencing of libraries was performed on Illumina HiSeq 2500 (2x100 bp) or NovaSeq (2x150 bp). Per the authors' processing: Reads were demultiplexed and collapsed into UMI consensus sequences with MIGEC, and V(D)J alignment was performed with MiXCR. Vaccine-responding clonotypes were defined with edgeR using replicate PBMC samples, requiring FDR below 0.01 and a log2 fold change above 5 up to day 15. Each bulk clonotype was labeled CD4 or CD8 based on which sequenced repertoire, CD4 or CD8, contained the clonotype at higher abundance. TCRdb applied fastp at Q25 and MiXCR to the public reads, then kept only in-frame beta chains. Rows with a matching CDR3 protein are joined into one entry that keeps the most common DNA and genes. The V and J calls were determined by TCRdb, not by the authors. This sample comprises over 70,000 distinct CDR3 sequences, around 7.7% of them detected only once. Around 38% of the sample lies in the top ten.

Sequencing was performed on CD8+ T cells sorted from PBMCs, taken on the day of the yellow fever booster vaccination. Recombination connected TRBV28 to TRBJ1-2; 8 junctional bases match TRBD1. The sequence was collected from a man aged 25 to 40 who received the YFV17D yellow fever vaccine. The CDR3 region has the sequence CASSYRTGTDYGYTF. In nucleotides, the sequence is TGTGCCAGCAGTTATCGGACAGGGACAGACTATGGCTACACCTTC.